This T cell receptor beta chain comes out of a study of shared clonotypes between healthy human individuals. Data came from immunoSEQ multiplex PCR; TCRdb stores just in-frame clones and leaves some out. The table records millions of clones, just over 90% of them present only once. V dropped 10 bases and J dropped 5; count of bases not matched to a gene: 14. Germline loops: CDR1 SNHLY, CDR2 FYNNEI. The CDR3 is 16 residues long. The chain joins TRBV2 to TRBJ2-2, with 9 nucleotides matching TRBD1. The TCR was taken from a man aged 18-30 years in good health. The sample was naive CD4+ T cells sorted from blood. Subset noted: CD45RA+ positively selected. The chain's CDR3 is CAIATPGQGGTGELFF. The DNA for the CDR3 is TGTGCCATAGCGACCCCGGGACAGGGTGGAACCGGGGAGCTGTTTTTT. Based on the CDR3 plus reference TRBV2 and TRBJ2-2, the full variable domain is EPEVTQTPSHQVTQMGQEVILRCVPISNHLYFYWYRQILGQKVEFLVSFYNNEISEKSEIFDDQFSVERPDGSNFTLKIRSTKLEDSAMYFCAIATPGQGGTGELFFGEGSRLTVL.